This T cell receptor beta chain was captured in a study of blood T cell repertoires in COVID-19. Data came from immunoSEQ multiplex PCR; TCRdb stores just in-frame clones and leaves some out. The sample holds some 66,000 clones, roughly nine tenths seen once. V gave up 7 bases and J gave up 5 bases, with 12 bases separating them. The CDR3 totals 13 residues. Germline V gives CDR1 ENHRY, CDR2 SYGVKD. The rearrangement joins TRBV10-3 to TRBJ2-1; D is perhaps TRBD2 (5 bases). The sample comprised peripheral blood. This receptor was obtained from a human donor in a cohort sampled during active COVID-19. CDR3 protein: CAIMRTENNEQFF. CDR3 nucleotides: TGTGCCATCATGCGGACTGAGAACAATGAGCAGTTCTTC.